The 4 T cell receptor beta chains below all came from one sample that was sequenced in a study of OX40 agonist ivuxolimab in advanced cancers. Profiling relied on immunoSEQ multiplex PCR, and the TCRdb table lists in-frame clones only, not all of them. The repertoire has roughly 58,000 clones, around 85% of them found once; the top ten carry around 2.8%. Sequenced here: CD4+ or CD8+ T cells sorted from blood, sampled in a trial of the OX40 agonist ivuxolimab. The receptors were gathered from an adult with an advanced solid tumor such as melanoma, head and neck, liver or kidney cancer.

Here the CDR3 reads CASSHAGAPETQYF. The CDR3 DNA sequence: TGTGCCAGCAGCCACGCGGGAGCCCCAGAGACCCAGTACTTC. The J gene is TRBJ2-5, the V gene TRBV7-9; 7 bases are shared with TRBD2. Germline V gene data show CDR1 as SEHNR and CDR2 as FQNEAQ (reference sequence). V gave up 5 bases and J gave up 4 bases; unmatched junction bases: 7. The length of the CDR3 is 14 residues.

This clone was counted only a few times. CDR3 sequence (DNA): TGCGCCAGCAGCCCCAACCAGGGTAACTATGGCTACACCTTC. This gives the protein CASSPNQGNYGYTF. The J gene is TRBJ1-2, the V gene TRBV4-1; D might be TRBD1 (5 bases). This CDR3 spans 14 amino acids. Germline V gene data show CDR1 as MGHRA and CDR2 as YSYEKL. V lost 4 bases to trimming and J lost 1 base, with 10 bases between them.

This clone was seen just once. The chain links TRBV5-1 to TRBJ1-1, with D possibly TRBD1 on 5 matching bases. Germline CDR1 and CDR2: SGHRS and YFSETQ. The CDR3 totals 13 residues. V gave up 6 bases and J gave up 1 base, with 10 bases separating them. The CDR3 DNA is TGCGCCAGCAACAAAGACAGGAACACTGAAGCTTTCTTT. It is translated as CASNKDRNTEAFF. Full variable domain (outside the CDR3, taken from reference TRBV5-1 and TRBJ1-1): KAGVTQTPRYLIKTRGQQVTLSCSPISGHRSVSWYQQTPGQGLQFLFEYFSETQRNKGNFPGRFSGRQFSNSRSEMNVSTLELGDSALYLCASNKDRNTEAFFGQGTRLTVV.

In DNA, the CDR3 is TGTGCCAGCAGCGTAGGGGACACCCTTTCCTACGAGCAGTACTTC. Amino acids: CASSVGDTLSYEQYF. The chain is built from TRBV9 and TRBJ2-7, with a weak D call TRBD1 (6 bases). CDR1 is SGDLS, CDR2 YYNGEE, per germline. The CDR3 runs to 15 residues. Trimming took off 0 bases at V and 1 base at J, with 11 bases between the two ends.